This TCR beta chain is drawn from a study of blood T cell repertoires in COVID-19. Study details: Specimens from acute and convalescent COVID-19 originated in the United States, Italy and Spain. PBMCs, B-cell-depleted T cells, or T cells were the source of the cDNA or gDNA that made up the material.

Under the authors' procedure: Estimates of nucleated cell counts were drawn from the amplification of reference gene primers. Here immunoSEQ multiplex PCR was the method, and the copy in TCRdb shows in-frame clones only, minus some. That table furnishes V, J and clone size, whereas the DNA furnished D and trimming. The sample records 75,000 to 100,000 clones, over 80% being singletons. CDR1 is SGHAT and CDR2 is FQNNGV in the germline V gene. V lost 4 bases and J 0 bases, leaving 13 bases between the germline ends. The CDR3 contains 16 residues. This chain links TRBV11-2 with TRBJ2-1, with a possible D match to TRBD2 (5 bases). The source of this sequence is a woman of 80 years or more with acute or convalescent COVID-19. The material sequenced was peripheral blood. The CDR3, as DNA: TGTGCCAGCAGCTCGCTGCTAGCTGTCTCCTACAATGAGCAGTTCTTC. Its protein product is CASSSLLAVSYNEQFF. Combining the CDR3 with reference TRBV11-2 and TRBJ2-1 gives the whole variable domain EAGVAQSPRYKIIEKRQSVAFWCNPISGHATLYWYQQILGQGPKLLIQFQNNGVVDDSQLPKDRFSAERLKGVDSTLKIQPAKLEDSAVYLCASSSLLAVSYNEQFFGPGTRLTVL.